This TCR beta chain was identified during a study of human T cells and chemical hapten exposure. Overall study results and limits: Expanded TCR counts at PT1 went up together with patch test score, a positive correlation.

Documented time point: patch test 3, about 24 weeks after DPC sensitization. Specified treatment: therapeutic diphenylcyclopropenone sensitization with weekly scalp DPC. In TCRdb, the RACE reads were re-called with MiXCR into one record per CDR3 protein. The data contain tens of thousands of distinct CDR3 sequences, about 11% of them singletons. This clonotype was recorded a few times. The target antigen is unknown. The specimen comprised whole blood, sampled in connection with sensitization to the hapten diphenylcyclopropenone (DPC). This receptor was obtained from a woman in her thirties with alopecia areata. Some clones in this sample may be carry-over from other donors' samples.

This CDR3 reads CSVDRDGYTF. The CDR3 coding sequence is TGCAGCGTTGACAGGGATGGCTACACCTTC. The V call is TRBV29-1, the J call TRBJ1-2; D might be TRBD1 (5 bases). Trimming cost V 3 bases and J 6 bases, with 5 bases left between them. Per the germline V gene, CDR1 is SQVTM and CDR2 is ANQGSEA. CDR3 length equals 10 residues.